One T cell receptor beta chain is described in this entry. Generated by immunoSEQ multiplex PCR, the TCRdb table keeps only in-frame clones and is missing some. The table has roughly 160,000 clones, about 85% seen once. This sample was taken from a study of blood T cell repertoires in COVID-19. Trimming cost V 4 bases and J 4 bases, with 10 bases left between them. Germline assignment: CDR1 MNHEY and CDR2 SVGEGT. The CDR3 spans 14 residues. The chain couples TRBV6-2 or TRBV6-3 to TRBJ1-4, with D tentatively TRBD1 (6 bases). This clonotype was sampled from a man aged 60-69 years with acute or convalescent COVID-19. The sample was peripheral blood. CDR3: CASSSDRINEKLFF. CDR3 coding DNA: TGTGCCAGCAGTTCCGACAGGATTAATGAAAAACTGTTTTTT.